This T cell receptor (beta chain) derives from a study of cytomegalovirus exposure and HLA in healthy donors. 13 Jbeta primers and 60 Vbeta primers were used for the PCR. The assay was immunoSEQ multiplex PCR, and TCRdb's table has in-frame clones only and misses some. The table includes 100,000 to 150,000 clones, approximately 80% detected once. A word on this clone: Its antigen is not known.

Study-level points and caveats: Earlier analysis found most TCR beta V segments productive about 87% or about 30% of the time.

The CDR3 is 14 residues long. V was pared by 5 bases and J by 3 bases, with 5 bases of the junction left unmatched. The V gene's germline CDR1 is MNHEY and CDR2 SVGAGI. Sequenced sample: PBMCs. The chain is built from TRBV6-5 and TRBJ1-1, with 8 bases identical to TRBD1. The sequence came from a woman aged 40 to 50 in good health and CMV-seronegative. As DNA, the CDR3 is TGTGCCAGCAGTCCAGGACAGGGCTACACTGAAGCTTTCTTT. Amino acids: CASSPGQGYTEAFF.